This TCR beta chain was captured in a study of PD-L1 blockade in urothelial cancer. Study at large: Administration of atezolizumab to patients began around 2014, at 1,200 mg intravenously every 3 weeks. Men with urothelial cancer arising in the bladder made up about 85% of the roughly 29 patients. Study-wide results and limits: A below-median TCR clonality in blood before treatment predicted better survival.

The time point is: peripheral blood 6 weeks after treatment start. The CDR3 is 13 amino acids. CDR1 is MDHEN, CDR2 SYDVKM, per germline. With 3 bases removed from V and 4 bases from J, the gap between germline ends came to 9 bases. Here immunoSEQ multiplex PCR was the method, and the copy in TCRdb shows in-frame clones only, minus some. The table has 40,000 to 60,000 clones, roughly 80% seen once. With regard to this clone: What it binds is not known.

Here the sequenced sample was PBMCs, taken around atezolizumab (anti-PD-L1) treatment. The genes are TRBV28 and TRBJ1-2; D is undetermined. The sequence was obtained from a man in his 70s with urothelial cancer. CDR3 bases: TGTGCCAGCAGTTTCGAGGGCAGCTATGGCTACACCTTC. Amino acid sequence: CASSFEGSYGYTF.